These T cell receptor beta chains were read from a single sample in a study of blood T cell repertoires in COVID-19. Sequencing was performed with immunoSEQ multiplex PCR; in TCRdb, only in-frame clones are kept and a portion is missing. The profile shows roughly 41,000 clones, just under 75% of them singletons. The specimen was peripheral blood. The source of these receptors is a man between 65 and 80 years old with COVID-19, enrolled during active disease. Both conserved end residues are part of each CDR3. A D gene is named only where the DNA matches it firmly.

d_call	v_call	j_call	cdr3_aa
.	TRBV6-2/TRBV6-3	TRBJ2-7	CASSTGFAPREQYF
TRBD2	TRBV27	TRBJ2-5	CASSTVGGGAETQYF
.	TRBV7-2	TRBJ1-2	CASSLERGYGYTF
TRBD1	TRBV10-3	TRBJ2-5	CAISAGGETQYF
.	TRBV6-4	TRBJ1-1	CASSASPGNTEAFF
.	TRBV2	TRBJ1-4	CASSENWPGQKLFF
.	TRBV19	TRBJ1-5	CASTQGTGPNQPQHF
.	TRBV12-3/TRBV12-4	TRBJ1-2	CASSPGGGYTF
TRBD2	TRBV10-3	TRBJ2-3	CAISELIAGGIARTDTQYF
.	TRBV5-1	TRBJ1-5	CASSLEQGGEKWNQPQHF
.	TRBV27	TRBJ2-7	CASSMGLSYEQYF
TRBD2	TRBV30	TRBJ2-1	CAWSVSGGAYNEQFF
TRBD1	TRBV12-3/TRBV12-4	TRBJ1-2	CASRFQGAEGYTF
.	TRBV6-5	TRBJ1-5	CACGRGGNQPQHF
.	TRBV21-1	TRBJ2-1	CASTRGPEFF
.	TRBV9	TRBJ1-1	CASSPRAGAGNTEAFF
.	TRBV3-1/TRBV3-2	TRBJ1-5	CASSQDLAGFGQPQHF
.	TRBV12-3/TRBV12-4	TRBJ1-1	CASSSRQNTEAFF
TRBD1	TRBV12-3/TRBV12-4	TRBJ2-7	CASSKGTGRGCF
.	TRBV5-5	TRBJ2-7	CASSFPTSEGREYF
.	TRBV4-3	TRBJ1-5	CASSHTRSNQPQHF
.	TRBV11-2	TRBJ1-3	CASSRQVFSGNTIYF
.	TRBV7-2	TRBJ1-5	CASSVGPNQPQHF
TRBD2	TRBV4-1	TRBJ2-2	CASSYGLGRTGELFF
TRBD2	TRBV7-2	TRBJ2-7	CASSSSGADYEQYF
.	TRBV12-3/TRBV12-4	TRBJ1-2	CASSLLGGRVGTF
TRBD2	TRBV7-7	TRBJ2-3	CASSLGLAGGPTDTQYF
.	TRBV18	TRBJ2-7	CASSSRVGEQYF
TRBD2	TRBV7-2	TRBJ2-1	CASSQQGGGSNEQFF
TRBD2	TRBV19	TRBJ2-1	CASSIFQRGIDEQFF
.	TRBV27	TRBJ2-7	CASSLSGYSYEQYF
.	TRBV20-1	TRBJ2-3	CSASPGTGADTQYF